This T cell receptor beta chain was sequenced during a study of technical replicates of blood from four donors (dated by TCRdb to the late 2010s). The library was prepared using the immunoSEQ multiplex PCR assay. The table was pulled from immuneACCESS by TCRdb, which kept in-frame rearrangements only. Such tables lose some clones; where checked, under half of the loss comes from unresolved V genes, and the rest has no known cause. The sample profile shows 60,000 to 65,000 clones; around 88% of them were found once. The ten largest clonotypes hold 4% to 6% of the sample. This clone was seen a few times. Its antigen has not been determined. One base away there is no much larger clone; base qualities are not given. Sequenced: PBMCs. This sequence originates from a human donor in good health. Some clones in this sample may be carry-over from other donors' samples.

The sequence in DNA is TGTGCCAGCAGTTTAGATGGCCGCTATGGCTACACCTTC. Translated, this is CASSLDGRYGYTF. Recombination linked TRBV28 to TRBJ1-2, with the D gene too uncertain to name. As encoded in the germline V gene, CDR1 is MDHEN while CDR2 is SYDVKM. The germline ends are 8 bases apart after V is trimmed by 2 bases and J by 4 bases. There are 13 amino acids in the CDR3, from cysteine to phenylalanine inclusive. The CDR3 DNA has 39 bases and is translated from base 1.